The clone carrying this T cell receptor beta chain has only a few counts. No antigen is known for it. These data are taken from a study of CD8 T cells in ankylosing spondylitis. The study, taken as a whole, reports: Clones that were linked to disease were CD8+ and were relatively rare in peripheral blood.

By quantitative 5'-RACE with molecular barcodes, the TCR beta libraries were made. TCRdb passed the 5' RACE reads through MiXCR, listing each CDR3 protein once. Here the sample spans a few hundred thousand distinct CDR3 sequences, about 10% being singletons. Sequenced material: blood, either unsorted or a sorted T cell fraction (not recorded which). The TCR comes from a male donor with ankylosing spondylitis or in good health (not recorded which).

The CDR3 sequence is CATSSRRRPFSNTGELFF. The CDR3 DNA follows: TGTGCCACCAGCAGCCGACGGAGACCCTTTTCGAACACCGGGGAGCTGTTTTTT. This chain links TRBV15 with TRBJ2-2; no clear D gene. CDR3 length: 18 residues. Per the germline V gene, CDR1 is LNHNV and CDR2 is YYDKDF (reference sequence). V gave up 3 bases and J gave up 0 bases, with 17 bases separating them. Complete variable domain (other parts from reference TRBV15 and TRBJ2-2): DAMVIQNPRYQVTQFGKPVTLSCSQTLNHNVMYWYQQKSSQAPKLLFHYYDKDFNNEADTPDNFQSRRPNTSFCFLDIRSPGLGDTAMYLCATSSRRRPFSNTGELFFGEGSRLTVL.